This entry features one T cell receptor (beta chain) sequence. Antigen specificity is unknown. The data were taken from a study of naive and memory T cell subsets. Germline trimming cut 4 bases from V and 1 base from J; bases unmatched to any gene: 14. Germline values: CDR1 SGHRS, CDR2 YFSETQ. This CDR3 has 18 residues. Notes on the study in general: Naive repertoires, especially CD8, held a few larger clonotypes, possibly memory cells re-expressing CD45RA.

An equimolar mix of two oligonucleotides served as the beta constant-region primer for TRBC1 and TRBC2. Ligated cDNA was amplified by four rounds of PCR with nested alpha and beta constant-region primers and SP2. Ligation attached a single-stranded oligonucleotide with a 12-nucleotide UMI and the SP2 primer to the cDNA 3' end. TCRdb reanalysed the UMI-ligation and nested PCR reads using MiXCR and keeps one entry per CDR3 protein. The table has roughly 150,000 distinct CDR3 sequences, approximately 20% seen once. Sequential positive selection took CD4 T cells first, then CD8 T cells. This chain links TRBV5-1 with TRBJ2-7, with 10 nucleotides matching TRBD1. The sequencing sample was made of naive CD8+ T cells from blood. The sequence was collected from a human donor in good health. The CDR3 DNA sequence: TGCGCCAGCAGCCTCAACCCCGGGACAGGGGTCCCTTCCTACGAGCAGTACTTC. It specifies CASSLNPGTGVPSYEQYF.